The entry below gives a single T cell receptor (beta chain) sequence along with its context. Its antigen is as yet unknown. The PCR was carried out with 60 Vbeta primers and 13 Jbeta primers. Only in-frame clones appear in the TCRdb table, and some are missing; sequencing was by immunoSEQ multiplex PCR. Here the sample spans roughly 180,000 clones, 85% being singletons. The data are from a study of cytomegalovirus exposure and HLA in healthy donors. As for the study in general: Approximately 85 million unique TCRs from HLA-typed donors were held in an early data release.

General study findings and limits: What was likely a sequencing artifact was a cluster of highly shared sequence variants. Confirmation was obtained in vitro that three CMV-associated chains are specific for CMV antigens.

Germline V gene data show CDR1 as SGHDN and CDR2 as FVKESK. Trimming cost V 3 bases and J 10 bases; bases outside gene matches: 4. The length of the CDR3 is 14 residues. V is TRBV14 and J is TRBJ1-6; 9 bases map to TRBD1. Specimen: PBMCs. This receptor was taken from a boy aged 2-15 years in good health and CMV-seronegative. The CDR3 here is CASSQTGGNSPLHF. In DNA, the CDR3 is TGTGCCAGCAGCCAGACAGGGGGGAACTCACCCCTCCACTTT.